The rows below give T cell receptor beta chains drawn from one sample of a study of identical twins. TCRdb reprocessed the 5' RACE reads with MiXCR, giving one entry per CDR3 protein. In the table there are some 440,000 distinct CDR3 sequences, approximately 25% of which are singletons. This sample was also put to use in a study of T cells expressing NK-cell markers.

Material: CD4+ T cells sorted from blood. These receptor sequences come from a woman aged 18-29 years in good health. Each CDR3 is given with its conserved first and last residue. D genes are given only for firm matches. Expanded clones are given a class, and other clones once, few, many or no size at all.

TGCGCCAGCAGCTTGCCAGGGGGTAGGAATGAGCAGTTCTTC	CASSLPGGRNEQFF	14	TRBJ2-1	-	TRBD1	TRBV5-1
TGCAGTGCTAGACCCCGTGGACTAGCGGGAGGGCATACGCAGTATTTT	CSARPRGLAGGHTQYF	16	TRBJ2-3	few	TRBD2	TRBV20-1
TGTGCCATCAGTGACCCACGAAGAAACACTGAAGCTTTCTTT	CAISDPRRNTEAFF	14	TRBJ1-1	few	-	TRBV10-3
TGTGCCAGCAGCCGGGTGGGAAACACCATATATTTT	CASSRVGNTIYF	12	TRBJ1-3	few	-	TRBV7-8
TGTGCCAGCAGCTTGGACGGAATTTTCGGGGAGCTGTTTTTT	CASSLDGIFGELFF	14	TRBJ2-2	-	-	TRBV7-2
TGCGCCAGCAAGGGGACGACTGCTATGAACACTGAAGCTTTCTTT	CASKGTTAMNTEAFF	15	TRBJ1-1	-	-	TRBV5-1
TGCAGTGCTAGACGCAGGGGGAACCAAGAGACCCAGTACTTC	CSARRRGNQETQYF	14	TRBJ2-5	-	TRBD1	TRBV20-1
TGTGCCTGGAGTAAAGGGACAGGGGGCAGCTATGGCTACACCTTC	CAWSKGTGGSYGYTF	15	TRBJ1-2	-	TRBD1	TRBV30
TGTGCCAGCAGGGCGGCGGGCCAGTCCTCCTACGAGCAGTACTTC	CASRAAGQSSYEQYF	15	TRBJ2-7	-	-	TRBV5-5
TGTGCCAGCAGCCGACAGGAGTTTCGGGTCTACGAGCAGTACTTC	CASSRQEFRVYEQYF	15	TRBJ2-7	many	-	TRBV7-9
TGTGCCAGCAGTTTATCGTCCCCACTAGCCTCCGAGCAGTACTTC	CASSLSSPLASEQYF	15	TRBJ2-7	few	-	TRBV27
TGTGCCAGCAGTACAACAGGGGGCCATTCACCCCTCCACTTT	CASSTTGGHSPLHF	14	TRBJ1-6	-	TRBD1	TRBV12-3/TRBV12-4
TGTGCCAGCAGCCCTAGCGCAAAGAACACTGAAGCTTTCTTT	CASSPSAKNTEAFF	14	TRBJ1-1	few	-	TRBV11-1
TGCAGTGCTCTAGAGAACACCGGGGAGCTGTTTTTT	CSALENTGELFF	12	TRBJ2-2	-	-	TRBV20-1
TGTGCCACCAGTGATTCCGGGACAGGGGGAGGCGGGGAGCTGTTTTTT	CATSDSGTGGGGELFF	16	TRBJ2-2	-	TRBD1	TRBV24-1
TGTGCCATCAGTGAGTCACGGGGTGGCGATACGCAGTATTTT	CAISESRGGDTQYF	14	TRBJ2-3	-	-	TRBV10-3
TGTGCCAGCGCCTATGGGGGTTTCAATGAGCAGTTCTTC	CASAYGGFNEQFF	13	TRBJ2-1	many	-	TRBV3-1
TGTGCCAGCTCAATACAGACGGGCCCCGGGGAGCTGTTTTTT	CASSIQTGPGELFF	14	TRBJ2-2	-	-	TRBV18
TGTGCCAGCAGCTTACGTCTAGGATCTGCAGATACGCAGTATTTT	CASSLRLGSADTQYF	15	TRBJ2-3	-	-	TRBV11-2
TGTGCCATCAGTGAGCTGTCCAACACCATATATTTT	CAISELSNTIYF	12	TRBJ1-3	-	-	TRBV10-3
TGTGCCAGCAGGGGGCTAGCGGAAACCGGGGAGCTGTTTTTT	CASRGLAETGELFF	14	TRBJ2-2	-	TRBD2	TRBV3-1
TGTGCCAGCAGCTCGGACGCGTCGAGCTCTGGCTACACCTTC	CASSSDASSSGYTF	14	TRBJ1-2	once	-	TRBV7-6
TGCGCCAGCAGTGAGGGGACCCACCCCGTCCAAGAGACCCAGTACTTC	CASSEGTHPVQETQYF	16	TRBJ2-5	once	-	TRBV10-1
TGTGCCAGCAGTGAAGTTACTGAAGAAAAACTGTTTTTT	CASSEVTEEKLFF	13	TRBJ1-4	-	-	TRBV6-1
TGCAGTGCTAGAGGACAGGGGGCGAGTCAGCCCCAGCATTTT	CSARGQGASQPQHF	14	TRBJ1-5	-	TRBD1	TRBV20-1
TGCAGTGCTAGAGGCTGGGACAGTTCGCAGTATTTT	CSARGWDSSQYF	12	TRBJ2-3	-	TRBD1	TRBV20-1
TGCAGTGTCGGCCGTACAGGGGTTCATCAGCCCCAGCATTTT	CSVGRTGVHQPQHF	14	TRBJ1-5	-	TRBD1	TRBV20-1
TGTGCCAGCAGTTTAGGAAAGGGTTGGGGGGACACTGAAGCTTTCTTT	CASSLGKGWGDTEAFF	16	TRBJ1-1	few	-	TRBV12-3/TRBV12-4
TGCGCCAGCAGCTGGGGCGGTGGGCCCTCCTACGAGCAGTACTTC	CASSWGGGPSYEQYF	15	TRBJ2-7	-	-	TRBV5-1
TGTGCCAGCAGTTACGGGCGGAGGAGGGCCTACAATGAGCAGTTCTTC	CASSYGRRRAYNEQFF	16	TRBJ2-1	-	-	TRBV6-5
TGTGCCAGCAGGCGGACAGGGGAAGGGGACACTGAAGCTTTCTTT	CASRRTGEGDTEAFF	15	TRBJ1-1	medium-sized	TRBD1	TRBV12-3/TRBV12-4
TGTGCCAGCAAAACGGATCCCGAGACCCAGTACTTC	CASKTDPETQYF	12	TRBJ2-5	-	-	TRBV2
TGTGCCAGCAGCTTAGTATTACTATCAAATGAGCAGTTCTTC	CASSLVLLSNEQFF	14	TRBJ2-1	-	-	TRBV7-9
TGTGCTAGTGGTTTGGCTAGCCCGACAGATACGCAGTATTTT	CASGLASPTDTQYF	14	TRBJ2-3	-	-	TRBV12-5
TGTGCCAGCAGCCAAGATCCTAGCGGAACCTACGAGCAGTACTTC	CASSQDPSGTYEQYF	15	TRBJ2-7	-	TRBD2	TRBV4-2
TGTGCCAGCAGTCTTTTATCTGGGCAGTTCTTC	CASSLLSGQFF	11	TRBJ2-1	-	-	TRBV6-6
TGTGCCAGCAGTGGTGCTAGCGGGGGGGGTAAGACCCAGTACTTC	CASSGASGGGKTQYF	15	TRBJ2-5	few	TRBD2	TRBV2
TGTGCCAGCAGCCTCGGATGGGACCCCAGGGGCAATGAGCAGTTCTTC	CASSLGWDPRGNEQFF	16	TRBJ2-1	few	-	TRBV3-1
TGTGCCAGCAGTTTAGGCGGGAGTTACGCCGGGGAGCTGTTTTTT	CASSLGGSYAGELFF	15	TRBJ2-2	-	TRBD2	TRBV12-3/TRBV12-4
TGCAGTGCTAGAAGGCCCCTAGCGTCAGTCCAAGAGACCCAGTACTTC	CSARRPLASVQETQYF	16	TRBJ2-5	-	-	TRBV20-1
TGTGCCAGCAGTTACACGCCAGAGGGGCGGGAGTCGACAGATACGCAGTATTTT	CASSYTPEGRESTDTQYF	18	TRBJ2-3	-	TRBD2	TRBV6-5
TGCAGTGCTAGTGGGTCAGGGGGCAGGAGGGAGACCCAGTACTTC	CSASGSGGRRETQYF	15	TRBJ2-5	-	TRBD1	TRBV20-1
TGTGCCAGCAGCGGATACTTGCAAGAGACCCAGTACTTC	CASSGYLQETQYF	13	TRBJ2-5	once	-	TRBV27
TGCGCCAGCAGCCAAGCGGGGGCCCGAGGCTCTGGGGCCAACGTCCTGACTTTC	CASSQAGARGSGANVLTF	18	TRBJ2-6	-	-	TRBV4-1
TGTGCCAGCAGCGTAGTGGGGACTAGGGGCAATGAGCAGTTCTTC	CASSVVGTRGNEQFF	15	TRBJ2-1	-	TRBD2	TRBV9
TGTGCCAGCAGCCAGGGACTAGCGGATAGCACAGATACGCAGTATTTT	CASSQGLADSTDTQYF	16	TRBJ2-3	few	TRBD2	TRBV5-8
TGTGCCAGCAGTTTCGCGGGATCCTACAATGAGCAGTTCTTC	CASSFAGSYNEQFF	14	TRBJ2-1	few	-	TRBV12-3/TRBV12-4
TGTGCCAGCAGCTCCGTGGCGGGAGATACGCAGTATTTT	CASSSVAGDTQYF	13	TRBJ2-3	-	-	TRBV13
TGTGCCAGCTCACCACGGGGGAACAGGCAGGGCGAGCAGTACTTC	CASSPRGNRQGEQYF	15	TRBJ2-7	-	-	TRBV18